One and the same sample provided the 21 T cell receptor beta chains below, sequenced in a study of cytomegalovirus exposure and HLA in healthy donors. PCR primers comprised 60 Vbeta and 13 Jbeta primers. Sequenced by immunoSEQ multiplex PCR; TCRdb stores in-frame clones only, minus some. Of roughly 78,000 clones listed, around 64% are singletons. The material sequenced was PBMCs. The receptors shown here come from a man in his forties in good health and CMV-seropositive.

The V gene is TRBV5-6, the J gene TRBJ1-1; 8 nucleotides align to TRBD1. The CDR3 totals 14 residues. Trimming at V came to 4 bases and at J to 5 bases, leaving 7 bases not matched to a gene. Germline CDR1 reads SGHDT; CDR2 reads YYEEEE. Here the CDR3 reads CASSGNRGGTEAFF. The CDR3 DNA sequence: TGTGCCAGCAGCGGAAACAGGGGGGGGACTGAAGCTTTCTTT.

This chain uses TRBV28 with TRBJ2-5, with a tentative D call TRBD2 (6 bases). Germline V CDR1 and CDR2: MDHEN, SYDVKM. V was pared by 1 base and J by 3 bases, with 18 bases between. The CDR3 loop spans 17 amino acids. The CDR3 region has the DNA TGTGCCAGCAGTTTATTGGGGCTAGGCAGGGAGGAAGAGACCCAGTACTTC. Protein sequence: CASSLLGLGREEETQYF.

The rearrangement joins TRBV6-5 to TRBJ1-4; D perhaps matches TRBD1 (5 bases). The CDR3 consists of 14 residues. Between the trimmed V and J ends, which lost 10 bases and 4 bases, there was a span of 16 bases. Germline V CDR1 and CDR2: MNHEY, SVGAGI. The CDR3, as DNA: TGTGCCACGACAACCCTCCAGGGTAATGAAAAACTGTTTTTT. Its translation is CATTTLQGNEKLFF.

This clone was detected only a few times. The V call is TRBV18, the J call TRBJ1-5; 8 nucleotides align to TRBD1. CDR1 and CDR2 (germline): KGHSH, LQKENI. Trimming removed 9 bases from V and 4 bases from J; junction bases left unmatched: 11. The CDR3 consists of 15 residues. The CDR3: CARPPGQVRNQPQHF. CDR3 coding DNA: TGTGCCAGGCCACCGGGACAGGTAAGAAATCAGCCCCAGCATTTT. Full variable domain (rest looked up from reference TRBV18 and TRBJ1-5): NAGVMQNPRHLVRRRGQEARLRCSPMKGHSHVYWYRQLPEEGLKFMVYLQKENIIDESGMPKERFSAEFPKEGPSILRIQQVVRGDSAAYFCARPPGQVRNQPQHFGDGTRLSIL.

This clone occurred a few times. The chain uses TRBV21-1 and TRBJ1-5; the table assigns TRBD1, which was not confirmed against the DNA. TRBV21-1 is classified as a pseudogene. CDR3 length: 16 residues. CDR3 region: CASVRDRGAGNQPQHF. The CDR3 coding sequence is TGTGCCAGCGTCCGAGACAGGGGAGCTGGCAATCAGCCCCAGCATTTT.

The chain employs TRBV2 and TRBJ1-5; D is undetermined. This CDR3 is 12 amino acids long. The germline V and J ends were trimmed by 3 bases and 2 bases, with 2 bases remaining between them. The germline V gene has CDR1 SNHLY and CDR2 FYNNEI. The DNA of the CDR3 is TGTGCCAGCAGTGACGGCAATCAGCCCCAGCATTTT. It yields the protein CASSDGNQPQHF.

This rearrangement joins TRBV5-1 to TRBJ1-3; possible D gene TRBD1, 5 bases. Germline CDR1 SGHRS, CDR2 YFSETQ. Trimming left V 10 bases short and J 8 bases short, with 22 bases between. The CDR3 contains 14 residues. The CDR3 coding sequence is TGCGCCCTAAGGGGTGCGGGGGGGGTCGACACCATATATTTT. It encodes CALRGAGGVDTIYF.

This chain links TRBV30 with TRBJ1-1, with 7 positions matching TRBD1. V lost 4 bases to trimming and J lost 5 bases; unmatched junction nucleotides: 4. The CDR3 has 12 amino acids. Germline V lookup: CDR1 GTSNPN, CDR2 SVGIG (reference sequence). The CDR3 loop is CAWNRGRTEAFF. As DNA, the CDR3 is TGTGCCTGGAACAGGGGTCGGACTGAAGCTTTCTTT.

This sequence joins TRBV9 and TRBJ1-4; a possible D gene is TRBD1 (5 bases). The CDR3 is 13 residues long. Germline V gives CDR1 SGDLS, CDR2 YYNGEE. V was clipped by 0 bases and J by 8 bases, with 8 bases between them. The CDR3 spells CASSVGDSEKLFF. In DNA, the CDR3 is TGTGCCAGCAGCGTAGGTGACAGCGAAAAACTGTTTTTT.

The rearrangement joins TRBV6-6 to TRBJ2-2; D is unclear. Germline loops: CDR1 MNHNY, CDR2 SVGAGI (reference sequence). There are 16 residues in the CDR3. V was cut by 7 bases and J by 3 bases, with 18 bases left in between. The CDR3 spells CASNPSQRSDTGELFF. CDR3 nucleotides: TGTGCCAGCAATCCCTCTCAACGGTCGGACACCGGGGAGCTGTTTTTT.

The chain uses TRBV11-3 and TRBJ2-3; no firm D call. Deletions cut 0 bases from V and 1 base from J, with 5 bases between. CDR3 length: 14 amino acids. Per the germline V gene, CDR1 is SGHNT and CDR2 is YENEEA. CDR3 coding DNA: TGTGCCAGCAGCTTAGATATTGGCACAGATACGCAGTATTTT. Translated, it gives CASSLDIGTDTQYF.

This chain joins TRBV13 and TRBJ2-7; 12 nucleotides match TRBD2. CDR1 and CDR2 (germline): PRHDT, FYEKMQ (reference sequence). Trimming at V came to 5 bases and at J to 7 bases, leaving 12 bases not matched to a gene. The CDR3 length is 16 residues. The CDR3 nucleotides read TGTGCCAGCAGCCCTCTACTAGCGGGGGGCTTATATGAGCAGTACTTC. It translates to CASSPLLAGGLYEQYF. Based on the CDR3 plus reference TRBV13 and TRBJ2-7, the full variable domain is AAGVIQSPRHLIKEKRETATLKCYPIPRHDTVYWYQQGPGQDPQFLISFYEKMQSDKGSIPDRFSAQQFSDYHSELNMSSLELGDSALYFCASSPLLAGGLYEQYFGPGTRLTVT.

This chain links TRBV18 with TRBJ1-6, with D hard to call. Deletions cut 2 bases from V and 5 bases from J, with 7 bases between. In germline, CDR1 is KGHSH, CDR2 LQKENI. This CDR3 spans 14 amino acids. The CDR3 region is CASSPSADNSPLHF. The DNA of the CDR3 is TGTGCCAGCTCACCATCGGCGGATAATTCACCCCTCCACTTT. Supplemented by reference TRBV18 and TRBJ1-6, the full variable domain reads NAGVMQNPRHLVRRRGQEARLRCSPMKGHSHVYWYRQLPEEGLKFMVYLQKENIIDESGMPKERFSAEFPKEGPSILRIQQVVRGDSAAYFCASSPSADNSPLHFGNGTRLTVT.

For the CDR3, the DNA is TGCGCCAGCAGCCCCTTAGGTGCGGGAAGCTCCTACAATGAGCAGTTCTTC. It codes for CASSPLGAGSSYNEQFF. The gene calls are TRBV4-1 and TRBJ2-1; perhaps TRBD2 as D (6 bases). Trimming took 4 bases from V and 0 from J, leaving 16 bases between them. CDR3 length: 17 residues. CDR1 and CDR2 from the germline V gene are MGHRA and YSYEKL.

The rearrangement links TRBV27 to TRBJ2-3; TRBD2 aligns across 8 bases. This CDR3 contains 13 residues. Germline CDR1 reads MNHEY; CDR2 reads SMNVEV (reference sequence). V gave up 7 bases and J gave up 11 bases; unmatched junction bases: 11. CDR3 bases: TGTGCCAGCAAGGGACTCCTCGGGGGGGGGCAGTATTTT. Amino acid sequence: CASKGLLGGGQYF.

The CDR3: CASSHDKVAQYF. The CDR3 DNA follows: TGTGCCAGCAGCCACGACAAGGTGGCCCAGTACTTC. The chain uses TRBV7-8 and TRBJ2-5; D is ambiguous. V lost 5 bases and J 9 bases, leaving 13 bases between the germline ends. Germline V lookup: CDR1 SGHVS, CDR2 FQNEAQ. CDR3 length: 12 amino acids.

The genes are TRBV7-8 and TRBJ1-5, with 7 bases identical to TRBD1. This CDR3 is 15 amino acids long. Germline V gene sequence: CDR1 SGHVS, CDR2 FQNEAQ. Unmatched junction bases numbered 11, after V lost 6 bases and J lost 6 bases. CDR3 residues: CASSPPGHRGQPQHF. The DNA for the CDR3 is TGTGCCAGCAGTCCCCCTGGCCACAGGGGTCAGCCCCAGCATTTT.

This clone was observed a few times. The chain uses TRBV30 and TRBJ2-5, with D unresolved. The DNA matches TRBJ2-7 better at its end, which makes the J call doubtful. This CDR3 contains 13 residues. The germline gives CDR1 GTSNPN, CDR2 SVGIG (reference sequence). CDR3 bases: TGTGCCTGGAGTTTTGTATATCCCTACGAGCAGTACTTC. It translates to CAWSFVYPYEQYF.

This clone was detected a few times. V gene TRBV2 combines with J gene TRBJ2-3, with D possibly TRBD2 on 5 matching bases. The CDR3 covers 16 residues. The ends were cut back, 5 bases at V and 2 bases at J, with 17 bases in the middle. The V gene's germline CDR1 is SNHLY and CDR2 FYNNEI. The CDR3 region has the DNA TGTGCCAGCAGTAGCGGTCCCAGCGGCTCCACAGATACGCAGTATTTT. This codes for CASSSGPSGSTDTQYF.

The chain employs TRBV7-2 and TRBJ1-6; TRBD1 agrees at 9 bases. The CDR3 runs 17 residues. The germline CDR1 and CDR2 sequences are SGHTA and FQGNSA. With 0 bases clipped from V and 9 bases from J, the junction kept 9 bases outside the gene matches. CDR3 sequence reads: CASSLAPTGQGVSPLHF. CDR3 nucleotide sequence: TGTGCCAGCAGCTTAGCGCCTACGGGACAGGGTGTTTCACCCCTCCACTTT.

This clone has only a few counts. This sequence joins TRBV6-1 and TRBJ1-3, with TRBD1 matching 7 bases. CDR1 MNHNS and CDR2 SASEGT come from the germline V gene. The CDR3 contains 17 residues. Unmatched junction bases numbered 7, after V lost 2 bases and J lost 0 bases. CDR3 sequence (DNA): TGTGCCAGCAGTGAATTTAGACAGGGACACTCTGGAAACACCATATATTTT. Translating it yields CASSEFRQGHSGNTIYF.